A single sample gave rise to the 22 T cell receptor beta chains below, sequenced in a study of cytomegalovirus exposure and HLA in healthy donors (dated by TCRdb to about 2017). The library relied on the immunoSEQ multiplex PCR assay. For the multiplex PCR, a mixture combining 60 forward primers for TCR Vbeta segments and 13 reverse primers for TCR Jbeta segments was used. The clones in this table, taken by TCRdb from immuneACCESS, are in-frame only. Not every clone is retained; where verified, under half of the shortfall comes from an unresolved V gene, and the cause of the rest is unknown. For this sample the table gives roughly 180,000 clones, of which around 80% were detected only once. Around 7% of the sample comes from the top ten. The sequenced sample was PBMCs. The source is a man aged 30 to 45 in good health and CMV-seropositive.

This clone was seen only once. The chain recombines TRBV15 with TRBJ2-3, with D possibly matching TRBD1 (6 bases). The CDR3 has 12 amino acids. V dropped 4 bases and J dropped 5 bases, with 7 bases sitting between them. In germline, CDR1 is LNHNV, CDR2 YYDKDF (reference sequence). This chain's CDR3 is CATSKGVDTQYF. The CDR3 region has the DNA TGTGCCACCAGCAAGGGGGTAGATACGCAGTATTTT. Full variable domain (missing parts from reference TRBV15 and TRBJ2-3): DAMVIQNPRYQVTQFGKPVTLSCSQTLNHNVMYWYQQKSSQAPKLLFHYYDKDFNNEADTPDNFQSRRPNTSFCFLDIRSPGLGDTAMYLCATSKGVDTQYFGPGTRLTVL.

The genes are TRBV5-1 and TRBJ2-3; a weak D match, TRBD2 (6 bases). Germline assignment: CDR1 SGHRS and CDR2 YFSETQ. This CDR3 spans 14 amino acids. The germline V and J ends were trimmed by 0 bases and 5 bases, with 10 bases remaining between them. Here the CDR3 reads CASSLAGVLDTQYF. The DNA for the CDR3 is TGCGCCAGCAGCTTGGCGGGGGTTCTAGATACGCAGTATTTT.

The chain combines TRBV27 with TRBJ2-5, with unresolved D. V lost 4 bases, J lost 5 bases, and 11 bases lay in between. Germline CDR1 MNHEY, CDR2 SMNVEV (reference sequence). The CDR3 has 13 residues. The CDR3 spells CASSSHPMETQYF. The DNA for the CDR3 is TGTGCCAGCAGTTCACATCCAATGGAGACCCAGTACTTC.

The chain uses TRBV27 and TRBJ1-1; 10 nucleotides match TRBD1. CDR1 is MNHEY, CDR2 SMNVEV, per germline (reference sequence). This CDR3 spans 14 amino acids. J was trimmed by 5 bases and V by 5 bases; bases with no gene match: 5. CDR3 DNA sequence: TGTGCCAGCAGTCCGGGACAGGGGTGGACTGAAGCTTTCTTT. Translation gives CASSPGQGWTEAFF.

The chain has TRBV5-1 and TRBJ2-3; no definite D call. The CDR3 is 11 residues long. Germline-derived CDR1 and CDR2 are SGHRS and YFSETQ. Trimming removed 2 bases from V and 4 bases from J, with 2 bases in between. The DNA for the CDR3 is TGCGCCAGCAGCTTCGCAGATACGCAGTATTTT. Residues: CASSFADTQYF.

CDR3 coding DNA: TGTGCCAGCAGTTTTCAGGGCGGGGGCACTGAAGCTTTCTTT. Protein product: CASSFQGGGTEAFF. The V call is TRBV27, the J call TRBJ1-1; D is possibly TRBD1 (5 bases). Trimming left V 3 bases short and J 4 bases short, with 12 bases between. The CDR3 sequence is 14 residues long. Germline CDR1 and CDR2: MNHEY and SMNVEV (reference sequence).

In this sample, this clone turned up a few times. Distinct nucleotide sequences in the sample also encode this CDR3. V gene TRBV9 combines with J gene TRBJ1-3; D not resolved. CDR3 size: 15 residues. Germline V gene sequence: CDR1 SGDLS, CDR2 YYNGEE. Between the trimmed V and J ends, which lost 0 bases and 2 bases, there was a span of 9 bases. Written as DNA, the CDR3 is TGTGCCAGCAGCGTAGATCGGGGAACTGGAAACACCATATATTTT. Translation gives CASSVDRGTGNTIYF.

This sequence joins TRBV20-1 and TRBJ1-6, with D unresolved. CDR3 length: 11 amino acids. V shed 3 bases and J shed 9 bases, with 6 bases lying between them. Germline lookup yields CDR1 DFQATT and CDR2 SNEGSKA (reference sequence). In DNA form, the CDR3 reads TGCAGTGCTAGGGCGGGTTCACCCCTCCACTTT. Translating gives CSARAGSPLHF.

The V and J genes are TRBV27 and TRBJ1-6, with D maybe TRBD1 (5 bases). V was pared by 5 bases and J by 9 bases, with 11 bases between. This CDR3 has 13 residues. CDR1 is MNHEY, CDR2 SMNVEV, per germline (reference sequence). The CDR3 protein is CASSARQFSPLHF. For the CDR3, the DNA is TGTGCCAGCAGTGCCCGACAGTTTTCACCCCTCCACTTT.

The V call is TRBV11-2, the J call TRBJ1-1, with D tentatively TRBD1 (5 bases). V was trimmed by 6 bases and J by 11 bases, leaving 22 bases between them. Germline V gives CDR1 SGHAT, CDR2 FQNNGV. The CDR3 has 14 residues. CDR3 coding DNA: TGTGCCAGCAGTCCCGAAGACAGCTTGAAGATGGCTTTCTTT. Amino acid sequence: CASSPEDSLKMAFF.

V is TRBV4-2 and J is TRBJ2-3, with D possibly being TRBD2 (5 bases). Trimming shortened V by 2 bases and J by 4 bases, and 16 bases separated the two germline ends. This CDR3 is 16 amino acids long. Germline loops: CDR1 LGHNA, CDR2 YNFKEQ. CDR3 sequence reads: CASSQRALMEADTQYF. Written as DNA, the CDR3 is TGTGCCAGCAGCCAACGGGCCCTCATGGAGGCAGATACGCAGTATTTT.

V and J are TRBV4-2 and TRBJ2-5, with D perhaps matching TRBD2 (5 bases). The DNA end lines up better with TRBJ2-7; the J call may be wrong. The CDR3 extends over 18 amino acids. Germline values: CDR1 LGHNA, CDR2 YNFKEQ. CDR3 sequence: CASSTSGAPGFKTYEQYF. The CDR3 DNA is TGTGCCAGCAGTACCAGCGGAGCGCCCGGCTTTAAGACCTACGAGCAGTACTTC.

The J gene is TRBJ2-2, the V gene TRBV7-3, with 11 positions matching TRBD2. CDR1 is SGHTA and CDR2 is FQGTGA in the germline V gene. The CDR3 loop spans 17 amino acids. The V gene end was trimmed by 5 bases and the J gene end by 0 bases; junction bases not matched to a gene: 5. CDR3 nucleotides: TGTGCCAGCAGCACTAGCGGGGGAGGGGCGAACACCGGGGAGCTGTTTTTT. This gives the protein CASSTSGGGANTGELFF.

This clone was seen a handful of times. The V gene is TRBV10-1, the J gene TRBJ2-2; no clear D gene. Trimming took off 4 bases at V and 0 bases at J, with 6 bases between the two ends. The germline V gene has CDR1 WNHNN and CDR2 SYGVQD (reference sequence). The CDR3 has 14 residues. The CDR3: CASSVQTNTGELFF. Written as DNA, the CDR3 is TGCGCCAGCAGTGTACAGACGAACACCGGGGAGCTGTTTTTT.

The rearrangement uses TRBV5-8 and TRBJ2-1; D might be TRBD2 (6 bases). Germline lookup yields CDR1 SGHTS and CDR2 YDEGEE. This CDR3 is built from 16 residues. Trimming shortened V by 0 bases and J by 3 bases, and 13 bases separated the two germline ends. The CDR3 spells CASSLVQKGLYNEQFF. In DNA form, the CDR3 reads TGTGCCAGCAGCTTGGTGCAGAAGGGACTCTACAATGAGCAGTTCTTC.

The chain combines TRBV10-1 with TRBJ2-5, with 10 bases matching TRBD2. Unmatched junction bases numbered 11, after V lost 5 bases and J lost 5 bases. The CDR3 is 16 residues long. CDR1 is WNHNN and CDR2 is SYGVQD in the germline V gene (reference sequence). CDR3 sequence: CASSPTSGGAWETQYF. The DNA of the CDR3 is TGCGCCAGCAGTCCGACCAGCGGGGGGGCCTGGGAGACCCAGTACTTC.

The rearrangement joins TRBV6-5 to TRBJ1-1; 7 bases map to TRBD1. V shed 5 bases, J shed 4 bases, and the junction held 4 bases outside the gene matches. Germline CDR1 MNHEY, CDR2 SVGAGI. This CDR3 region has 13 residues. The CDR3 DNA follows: TGTGCCAGCAGTCAGGACAGGACCACTGAAGCTTTCTTT. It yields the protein CASSQDRTTEAFF.

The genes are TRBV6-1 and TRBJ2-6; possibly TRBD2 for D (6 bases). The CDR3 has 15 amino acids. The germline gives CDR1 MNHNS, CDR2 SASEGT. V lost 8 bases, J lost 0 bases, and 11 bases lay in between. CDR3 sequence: CASRDWFSGANVLTF. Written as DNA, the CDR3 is TGTGCCAGCCGGGACTGGTTCTCTGGGGCCAACGTCCTGACTTTC.

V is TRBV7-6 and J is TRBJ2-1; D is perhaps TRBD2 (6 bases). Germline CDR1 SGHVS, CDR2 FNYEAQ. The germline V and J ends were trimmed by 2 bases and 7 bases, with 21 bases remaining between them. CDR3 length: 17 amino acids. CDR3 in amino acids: CASSLNHDWGLGNEQFF. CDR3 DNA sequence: TGTGCCAGCAGCTTAAACCATGACTGGGGACTCGGGAATGAGCAGTTCTTC.

The CDR3 DNA sequence: TGTGCCAGCGTACAGGGTATGGGCACTGAAGCTTTCTTT. Its protein is CASVQGMGTEAFF. J is TRBJ1-1 and V is TRBV13; perhaps TRBD1 as D (6 bases). CDR1 and CDR2 (germline): PRHDT, FYEKMQ (reference sequence). The CDR3 spans 13 residues. V was trimmed by 8 bases and J by 4 bases, leaving 14 bases between them.

The CDR3 spells CASSTKTGNSYNEQFF. In nucleotides, the CDR3 is TGTGCCAGCAGCACTAAAACAGGGAATTCCTACAATGAGCAGTTCTTC. The chain joins TRBV5-4 to TRBJ2-1; possibly TRBD1 for D (6 bases). Trimming removed 4 bases at V and 1 base at J, with 15 bases between. The CDR3 runs to 16 residues. Germline assignment: CDR1 SGHNT and CDR2 YYREEE (reference sequence).

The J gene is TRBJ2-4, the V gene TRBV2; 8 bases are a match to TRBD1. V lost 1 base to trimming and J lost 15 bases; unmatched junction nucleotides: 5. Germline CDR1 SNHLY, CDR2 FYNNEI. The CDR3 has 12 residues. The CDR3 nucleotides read TGTGCCAGCAGTGAAGGGACAGGGAAGGCGTACTTC. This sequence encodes CASSEGTGKAYF. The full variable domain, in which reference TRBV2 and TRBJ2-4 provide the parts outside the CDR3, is EPEVTQTPSHQVTQMGQEVILRCVPISNHLYFYWYRQILGQKVEFLVSFYNNEISEKSEIFDDQFSVERPDGSNFTLKIRSTKLEDSAMYFCASSEGTGKAYFGAGTRLSVL.